This entry is about one T cell receptor (beta chain). This may be a read error: a much more frequent sequence differs by one nucleotide. Three nested ARM-PCR rounds with V-beta and C-beta primers built TCRB libraries. One entry per CDR3 protein results from TCRdb running MiXCR on the multiplex PCR reads. The data show 20,000 or so distinct CDR3 sequences, roughly 68% seen once. Germline assignment: CDR1 ENHRY and CDR2 SYGVKD. The CDR3 has 14 amino acids. The data belong to a study of tumor-infiltrating lymphocytes in glioblastoma multiforme. The sequenced sample consisted of peripheral blood. This chain connects TRBV10-3 to TRBJ1-2, with D possibly matching TRBD1 (6 bases). This sequence originates from a male donor with glioblastoma. CDR3 protein: CVISDATRGFGYTF. CDR3 nucleotide sequence: TGTGTCATCAGTGACGCTACCAGGGGCTTTGGCTACACCTTC.